Listed below are T cell receptor beta chains from one sample, sequenced in a study of identical twins. TCRdb reanalysed the 5' RACE reads using MiXCR and keeps one entry per CDR3 protein. The sample yields more than 1.5 million distinct CDR3 sequences, around 33% seen once. Source material: cord blood. The receptors shown here come from a newborn girl in good health. Both conserved end residues are part of each CDR3. D genes are given only for firm matches. Not all rows give a size; the values are once, few, many and, for expanded clones, a class.

j_call d_call v_call clone_size cdr3_aa cdr3_nt
TRBJ2-5 TRBD2 TRBV20-1 . CSAGRALQETQYF TGCAGTGCTGGGAGGGCCCTCCAAGAGACCCAGTACTTC
TRBJ2-5 . TRBV12-3/TRBV12-4 . CASSSQRLEEQYF TGTGCCAGCAGTTCGCAACGACTCGAGGAGCAGTACTTC
TRBJ1-5 TRBD1 TRBV4-2 few CASSRTGISNQPQHF TGTGCCAGCAGCCGGACAGGGATTAGCAATCAGCCCCAGCATTTT
TRBJ1-2 TRBD1 TRBV12-3/TRBV12-4 many CASTFPNRGYGYTF TGTGCCAGCACCTTCCCTAACAGGGGGTACGGCTACACCTTC
TRBJ2-3 TRBD2 TRBV5-1 . CASSLVSGTSKTDTQYF TGCGCCAGCAGCTTGGTTTCGGGGACTAGCAAAACAGATACGCAGTATTTT
TRBJ2-1 . TRBV5-6 many CASSLRGRNEQFF TGTGCCAGCAGCTTGCGGGGGCGCAATGAGCAGTTCTTC
TRBJ2-5 . TRBV20-1 . CSANSEGETQYF TGCAGTGCTAACAGCGAGGGAGAGACCCAGTACTTC
TRBJ2-1 TRBD1 TRBV2 . CASSATGKYTNEQFF TGTGCCAGCAGTGCGACAGGGAAGTACACCAATGAGCAGTTCTTC
TRBJ2-3 . TRBV11-2 many CASSSEDTQYF TGTGCCAGCAGCTCGGAAGATACGCAGTATTTT
TRBJ2-5 TRBD2 TRBV4-1 . CASSQGIAGVRETQYF TGCGCCAGCAGCCAAGGAATAGCGGGAGTAAGAGAGACCCAGTACTTC
TRBJ2-3 . TRBV11-2 few CASGWVGGSTDTQYF TGTGCCAGCGGATGGGTGGGAGGAAGCACAGATACGCAGTATTTT
TRBJ2-7 . TRBV7-8 few CASSLSGAPRNEQYF TGTGCCAGCAGCTTGTCAGGGGCGCCTAGGAACGAGCAGTACTTC
TRBJ2-1 . TRBV2 . CAGNVGESYNEQFF TGTGCCGGCAATGTCGGGGAATCCTACAATGAGCAGTTCTTC
TRBJ1-4 . TRBV14 few CASSRPGPTNEKLFF TGTGCCAGCAGCCGACCGGGACCAACTAATGAAAAACTGTTTTTT
TRBJ2-3 . TRBV5-6 few CASSGEGQRDTQYF TGTGCCAGCAGCGGGGAAGGACAGCGAGATACGCAGTATTTT
TRBJ2-5 . TRBV4-1 . CASSQDGRQLPKETQYF TGCGCCAGCAGCCAAGATGGGAGACAGCTCCCGAAAGAGACCCAGTACTTC
TRBJ2-2 . TRBV2 . CASSFNNGGHGELFF TGTGCCAGCAGTTTTAACAATGGTGGGCACGGGGAGCTGTTTTTT
TRBJ2-5 . TRBV18 few CASSPTVEQETQYF TGTGCCAGCTCACCTACAGTGGAGCAAGAGACCCAGTACTTC
TRBJ2-1 . TRBV20-1 . CSASSPPDNEQFF TGCAGTGCTAGTAGTCCCCCAGACAATGAGCAGTTCTTC
TRBJ2-7 TRBD1 TRBV9 few CASSIGQGARYEQYF TGTGCCAGCAGCATCGGACAGGGGGCAAGGTACGAGCAGTACTTC
TRBJ1-2 TRBD1 TRBV5-1 . CASSLTGTGGVGYTF TGCGCCAGCAGCTTGACCGGGACAGGGGGCGTTGGCTACACCTTC
TRBJ2-7 TRBD1 TRBV20-1 few CSAKWTGNYEQYF TGCAGTGCAAAATGGACAGGGAACTACGAGCAGTACTTC
TRBJ2-2 . TRBV27 . CASSLSTDNTGELFF TGTGCCAGCAGTTTATCAACAGATAACACCGGGGAGCTGTTTTTT
TRBJ1-5 . TRBV7-9 . CASSSQGVQPQHF TGTGCCAGCAGCTCACAGGGTGTTCAGCCCCAGCATTTT
TRBJ2-2 . TRBV4-1 . CASSQPLTGELFF TGCGCCAGCAGCCAACCACTTACCGGGGAGCTGTTTTTT
TRBJ2-3 TRBD2 TRBV7-9 . CASSPSLLAGASGRADTQYF TGTGCCAGCAGCCCCTCGTTACTAGCGGGAGCCTCAGGGAGAGCAGATACGCAGTATTTT
TRBJ2-7 TRBD2 TRBV27 many CASSPGLAGGIFYEQYF TGTGCCAGCAGTCCGGGACTAGCGGGAGGGATTTTCTACGAGCAGTACTTC
TRBJ1-5 . TRBV4-1 . CASSQPGNGPQHF TGCGCCAGCAGCCAACCAGGCAATGGGCCCCAGCATTTT
TRBJ1-4 TRBD1 TRBV2 . CASRTGTENEKLFF TGTGCCAGCAGGACCGGGACAGAAAATGAAAAACTGTTTTTT
TRBJ2-3 . TRBV10-3 many CAITGDTDTQYF TGTGCCATCACAGGGGACACAGATACGCAGTATTTT
TRBJ1-1 . TRBV3-1 . CVSSRLSMNTEAFF TGTGTCAGCAGCCGCCTTTCAATGAACACTGAAGCTTTCTTT
TRBJ2-3 . TRBV7-9 few CASSAISSGRETQYF TGTGCCAGCAGCGCCATTAGCTCCGGAAGGGAAACGCAGTATTTT
TRBJ2-5 TRBD2 TRBV20-1 . CSASSGRRETQYF TGCAGTGCTAGTAGCGGGAGGAGAGAGACCCAGTACTTC
TRBJ2-2 . TRBV20-1 . CSAKGEIGELFF TGCAGTGCAAAGGGAGAGATCGGGGAGCTGTTTTTT
TRBJ1-1 . TRBV30 . CAWSKTVLNTEAFF TGTGCCTGGAGTAAGACAGTCCTGAACACTGAAGCTTTCTTT
TRBJ2-5 . TRBV12-3/TRBV12-4 . CASSFTGTAGETQYF TGTGCCAGCAGTTTCACAGGGACAGCGGGAGAGACCCAGTACTTC
TRBJ2-2 TRBD1 TRBV3-1 . CASSQDAGGTGELFF TGTGCCAGCAGCCAAGATGCAGGGGGCACCGGGGAGCTGTTTTTT
TRBJ2-5 . TRBV28 . CASKETRWGQETQYF TGTGCCAGCAAGGAGACTAGATGGGGCCAAGAGACCCAGTACTTC
TRBJ2-1 TRBD2 TRBV4-2 many CASSQDGTSGYNEQFF TGTGCCAGCAGCCAAGATGGGACTAGCGGCTACAATGAGCAGTTCTTC
TRBJ1-5 . TRBV20-1 few CSASPVGFSNQPQHF TGCAGTGCTAGCCCCGTGGGGTTTAGCAATCAGCCCCAGCATTTT
TRBJ2-3 TRBD1 TRBV6-1 . CASRTLRTGGRDTQYF TGTGCCAGCAGGACCCTTCGGACAGGGGGCAGAGATACGCAGTATTTT
TRBJ2-3 . TRBV4-2 . CASSQEGSGMGTDTQYF TGTGCCAGCAGCCAAGAGGGGAGCGGAATGGGTACAGATACGCAGTATTTT
TRBJ1-1 . TRBV7-9 . CASSPPLVNTEAFF TGTGCCAGCAGCCCCCCACTCGTGAACACTGAAGCTTTCTTT
TRBJ2-2 . TRBV28 . CASSKGYAGELFF TGTGCCAGCAGTAAGGGGTACGCCGGGGAGCTGTTTTTT
TRBJ2-3 TRBD2 TRBV12-3/TRBV12-4 . CASSSGLAGWVSSTDTQYF TGTGCCAGCAGCAGCGGACTAGCGGGATGGGTCTCGAGCACAGATACGCAGTATTTT
TRBJ1-1 . TRBV20-1 few CRPDGPNTEAFF TGCAGACCAGACGGACCGAACACTGAAGCTTTCTTT
TRBJ1-2 . TRBV12-3/TRBV12-4 few CASSLWERGYGYTF TGTGCCAGCAGTTTATGGGAGAGGGGCTATGGCTACACCTTC
TRBJ1-2 TRBD1 TRBV13 . CASSLEDRVKTNYGYTF TGTGCCAGCAGCTTGGAGGACAGGGTAAAAACTAACTATGGCTACACCTTC
TRBJ2-5 . TRBV4-2 . CASSQDRWLGWPWGETQYF TGTGCCAGCAGCCAAGACCGGTGGCTAGGTTGGCCGTGGGGTGAGACCCAGTACTTC
TRBJ1-2 TRBD1 TRBV25-1 few CASSTGTAYYGYTF TGTGCCAGCAGTACAGGGACAGCCTACTATGGCTACACCTTC
TRBJ1-1 . TRBV10-3 . CAEGPEAFF TGTGCCGAAGGGCCTGAAGCTTTCTTT
TRBJ2-5 . TRBV2 . CASSDRRGGEAQYF TGTGCCAGCAGTGATAGACGTGGAGGTGAAGCCCAGTACTTC
TRBJ2-3 . TRBV6-5 . CASSSRGAGTDTQYF TGTGCCAGCAGTTCCCGCGGGGCTGGCACAGATACGCAGTATTTT
TRBJ2-1 . TRBV9 few CASSRQPDREQFF TGTGCCAGCAGCCGACAGCCGGACCGTGAGCAGTTCTTC
TRBJ1-5 TRBD1 TRBV27 . CASSFTGVGQPQHF TGTGCCAGCAGTTTTACAGGGGTGGGCCAGCCCCAGCATTTT